Listed below are T cell receptor beta chains from one sample, sequenced in a study of blood T cell repertoires in COVID-19. Some clones are missing from TCRdb's copy, which holds only in-frame ones; the method was immunoSEQ multiplex PCR. Here the sample spans about 180,000 clones, about 85% being singletons. Source material: peripheral blood. Receptor source: a woman aged 45-65 years with COVID-19, enrolled during active disease. Both conserved end residues are part of each CDR3. D genes are given only for firm matches. Clone sizes are given selectively: once, few, many, or a class where the clone is expanded.

>.|TRBJ1-1|TRBV27|.
CASSSQTANTEAFF
TGTGCCAGCAGTTCCCAGACAGCGAACACTGAAGCTTTCTTT
>.|TRBJ2-1|TRBV25-1|TRBD2
CALLGTSGSSYNEQFF
TGTGCATTGCTAGGGACTAGCGGGAGCTCCTACAATGAGCAGTTCTTC
>.|TRBJ1-1|TRBV19|.
CASRQGARHTEAFF
TGTGCCAGTAGGCAGGGTGCTCGACACACTGAAGCTTTCTTT
>.|TRBJ1-6|TRBV11-3|TRBD1
CASSLVGQGTWNSPLHF
TGTGCCAGCAGCTTAGTGGGACAGGGGACCTGGAATTCACCCCTCCACTTT
>.|TRBJ2-5|TRBV6-2/TRBV6-3|TRBD2
CASSYIGRGTQETQYF
TGTGCCAGCAGTTACATCGGGCGGGGGACCCAAGAGACCCAGTACTTC
>.|TRBJ2-7|TRBV7-8|TRBD1
CASSPSGTGSYEQYF
TGTGCCAGCAGCCCCTCCGGGACAGGGTCCTACGAGCAGTACTTC
>.|TRBJ2-7|TRBV18|TRBD1
CASSQNPGQGAEQYF
TGTGCCAGCTCACAAAATCCGGGACAGGGGGCCGAGCAGTACTTC
>.|TRBJ2-3|TRBV3-1/TRBV3-2|TRBD2
CASSQAGGDTQYF
TGTGCCAGCAGCCAAGCCGGGGGGGATACGCAGTATTTT
>.|TRBJ1-5|TRBV19|.
CASATDSNQPQHF
TGTGCCAGTGCGACAGATAGCAATCAGCCCCAGCATTTT
>.|TRBJ2-1|TRBV19|TRBD2
CASSSSGGAGIVEQFF
TGTGCCAGTAGTTCTAGCGGGGGGGCAGGTATAGTTGAGCAGTTCTTC
>.|TRBJ2-3|TRBV19|.
CASSVLREADTQYF
TGTGCCAGTAGTGTTCTCAGGGAGGCAGATACGCAGTATTTT
>.|TRBJ2-5|TRBV4-3|.
CASSRGMEETQYF
TGCGCCAGCAGCCGCGGGATGGAAGAGACCCAGTACTTC
>few|TRBJ2-7|TRBV6-1|TRBD2
CASSERAGGKTYEQYF
TGTGCCAGCAGTGAAAGGGCGGGGGGCAAAACCTACGAGCAGTACTTC
>.|TRBJ1-1|TRBV11-3|.
CASSLETNTEAFF
TGTGCCAGCAGCTTAGAAACAAACACTGAAGCTTTCTTT
>.|TRBJ2-3|TRBV18|TRBD1
CASSLRQGSTDTQYF
TGTGCCAGCTCACTTAGACAGGGCAGCACAGATACGCAGTATTTT
>.|TRBJ2-7|TRBV7-9|TRBD1
CASRQGPGGGEQYF
TGTGCCAGCAGACAGGGGCCAGGGGGCGGCGAGCAGTACTTC
>.|TRBJ2-3|TRBV6-2/TRBV6-3|.
CASSPLFPADTQYF
TGTGCCAGCAGCCCCCTCTTCCCCGCAGATACGCAGTATTTT
>.|TRBJ2-3|TRBV28|TRBD2
CASSPPSGGAPDTQYF
TGTGCCAGCAGTCCACCTAGCGGGGGGGCCCCAGATACGCAGTATTTT
>once|TRBJ1-4|TRBV5-1|TRBD1
CASSPPGQENEKLFF
TGCGCCAGCAGCCCGCCGGGACAGGAGAATGAAAAACTGTTTTTT
>.|TRBJ2-7|TRBV2|TRBD2
CASRRTSGLNEQYF
TGTGCCAGCAGAAGGACTAGCGGGCTTAACGAGCAGTACTTC
>.|TRBJ1-4|TRBV11-2|TRBD1
CASSDTGTGVKKLFF
TGTGCCAGCAGCGATACCGGGACAGGGGTTAAAAAACTGTTTTTT
>.|TRBJ2-7|TRBV28|TRBD2
CASSPGGRYEQYF
TGTGCCAGCAGTCCGGGGGGGCGTTACGAGCAGTACTTC